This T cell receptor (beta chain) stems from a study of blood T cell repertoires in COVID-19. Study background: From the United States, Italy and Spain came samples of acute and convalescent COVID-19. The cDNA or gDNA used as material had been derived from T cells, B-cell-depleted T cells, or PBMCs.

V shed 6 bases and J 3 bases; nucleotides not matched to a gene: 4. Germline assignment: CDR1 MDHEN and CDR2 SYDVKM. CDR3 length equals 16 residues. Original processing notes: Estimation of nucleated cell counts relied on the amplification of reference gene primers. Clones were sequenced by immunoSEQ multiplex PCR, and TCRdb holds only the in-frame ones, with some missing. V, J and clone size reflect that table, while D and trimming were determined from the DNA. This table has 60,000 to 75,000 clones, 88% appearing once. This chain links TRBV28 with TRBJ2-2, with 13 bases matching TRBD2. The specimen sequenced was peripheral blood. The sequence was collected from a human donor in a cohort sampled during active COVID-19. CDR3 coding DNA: TGTGCCAGCAGGGGCGGACTAGCGGGAGACACCGGGGAGCTGTTTTTT. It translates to CASRGGLAGDTGELFF. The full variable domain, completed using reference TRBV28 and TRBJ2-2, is DVKVTQSSRYLVKRTGEKVFLECVQDMDHENMFWYRQDPGLGLRLIYFSYDVKMKEKGDIPEGYSVSREKKERFSLILESASTNQTSMYLCASRGGLAGDTGELFFGEGSRLTVL.